This T cell receptor beta chain comes out of a study of OX40 agonist ivuxolimab in advanced cancers. Study as a whole: Ivuxolimab, an antibody that agonizes OX40 (CD134), was administered to the patients. Dose-escalation patients' cancers were hepatocellular carcinoma, melanoma, renal cell or head and neck cancer. Checkpoint inhibitors had been given previously to around 38% of patients. Patients achieving partial responses numbered three: one hepatocellular carcinoma case and two cutaneous melanoma cases.

The protocol was immunoSEQ multiplex PCR, while the TCRdb copy is restricted to in-frame clones and leaves out a portion. Here the sample spans about 110,000 clones, around nine tenths being singletons. The V segment lost 2 bases and the J segment 8 bases; nucleotides outside the gene matches: 12. Germline V gene lookup returns CDR1 GTSNPN and CDR2 SVGIG (reference sequence). This CDR3 is built from 15 residues. The specimen comprised CD4+ or CD8+ T cells sorted from blood, sampled in a trial of the OX40 agonist ivuxolimab. The clonotype originates from an adult with an advanced solid tumor such as melanoma, head and neck, liver or kidney cancer. The chain is built from TRBV30 and TRBJ1-2; 9 bases align to TRBD1. The CDR3 region is CAWSTGTTGGVGYTF. The CDR3 DNA sequence: TGTGCCTGGAGTACAGGGACCACAGGGGGCGTGGGCTACACCTTC.